Sequencing of this TCR beta chain was carried out in a study of neurological immune-mediated disorders. This clonotype was seen at least ten times. The antigen is undetermined. TCRdb itself ran the 5' RACE reads through MiXCR, one entry per CDR3 protein. The data contain roughly 100,000 distinct CDR3 sequences, around 3.5% of them singletons. CDR3 length: 15 residues. The germline gives CDR1 LGHNA, CDR2 YSLEER. V lost 8 bases and J lost 5; bases outside the gene matches: 10. Findings of the study overall: One cluster of related CDR3 sequences contained, by phylogenetic grouping, the repertoires of 18 of 34 multiple sclerosis patients and formed a possible signature.

The V call is TRBV4-3, the J call TRBJ2-3, with 10 bases matching TRBD2. The TCR comes from a woman aged 45-65 years with multiple sclerosis. Sequencing was done on a sample of PBMCs. The CDR3 nucleotides read TGCGCCAGCGGATTAGCGGGGGGTGCCGGAGATACGCAGTATTTT. Its translation is CASGLAGGAGDTQYF.